These 3 T cell receptor beta chains share one sample of origin, sequenced in a study of blood T cell repertoires in COVID-19. The assay was immunoSEQ multiplex PCR, and TCRdb's table has in-frame clones only and misses some. This sample carries 15,000 to 20,000 clones, 70% to 85% of them seen once, and the ten largest clones take roughly 5.5%. The specimen sequenced was peripheral blood. The receptors derive from a human donor in a cohort sampled during active COVID-19.

The chain uses TRBV6-4 and TRBJ2-3; 13 bases agree with TRBD2. Trimming cost V 6 bases and J 3 bases; bases outside gene matches: 3. CDR3 size: 15 residues. From germline, CDR1 is MRHNA and CDR2 SNTAGT. The CDR3 loop is CASSLTSGGTDTQYF. The CDR3 DNA sequence: TGTGCCAGCAGCCTGACTAGCGGGGGGACAGATACGCAGTATTTT.

With regard to this clone: Other DNA sequences from this sample encode an identical CDR3 as well. V gene TRBV2 combines with J gene TRBJ2-2; D ambiguous. Trimming pared 4 bases from V and 1 base from J, leaving 4 bases between. The CDR3 is 13 amino acids. CDR1 and CDR2 (germline): SNHLY, FYNNEI. The CDR3 coding sequence is TGTGCCAGCAGTGCCGGGAACACCGGGGAGCTGTTTTTT. Its protein is CASSAGNTGELFF.

The rearrangement joins TRBV30 to TRBJ1-2, with D tentatively TRBD1 (5 bases). Germline V gives CDR1 GTSNPN, CDR2 SVGIG (reference sequence). The CDR3 runs to 14 residues. Between the trimmed V and J ends, which lost 0 bases and 0 bases, there was a span of 8 bases. The CDR3 region is CAWSVVQANYGYTF. The DNA of the CDR3 is TGTGCCTGGAGTGTAGTACAGGCTAACTATGGCTACACCTTC.